One sample yielded the 12 T cell receptor beta chains listed below, sequenced in a study of cytomegalovirus exposure and HLA in healthy donors. This PCR relied on a set of 60 Vbeta primers and 13 Jbeta primers. The repertoire was sequenced with immunoSEQ multiplex PCR; TCRdb's copy has only in-frame clones and lacks some. The table shows 89,000 or so clones, with under 80% occurring only once. Sequencing input: PBMCs. The receptors derive from a man aged 60 to 75 in good health and CMV-seronegative.

The table lists this clone with a few counts. The chain combines TRBV11-3 with TRBJ2-3, with 8 nucleotides matching TRBD2. V gave up 5 bases and J gave up 6 bases; unmatched junction bases: 7. This CDR3 comprises 14 residues. CDR1 is SGHNT and CDR2 is YENEEA in the germline V gene. The CDR3 region is CASSPGLVADTQYF. In DNA, the CDR3 is TGTGCCAGCAGCCCGGGACTAGTGGCGGATACGCAGTATTTT.

This CDR3 reads CASSPIQGGLSSEAFF. CDR3 nucleotide sequence: TGTGCCAGCTCACCAATCCAGGGAGGCTTGTCTTCTGAAGCTTTCTTT. The chain employs TRBV18 and TRBJ1-1; D might be TRBD1 (5 bases). This CDR3 contains 16 residues. The germline V and J ends were trimmed by 2 bases and 6 bases, with 19 bases remaining between them. CDR1 is KGHSH, CDR2 LQKENI, per germline.

The CDR3 loop is CASSATQETQYF. CDR3 nucleotides: TGTGCCAGCAGTGCCACACAAGAGACCCAGTACTTC. The rearrangement joins TRBV2 to TRBJ2-5; D is uncertain. With 4 bases removed from V and 2 bases from J, the gap between germline ends came to 5 bases. Germline V lookup: CDR1 SNHLY, CDR2 FYNNEI. CDR3 length equals 12 residues.

This chain uses TRBV11-2 with TRBJ1-2; TRBD1 matches at 9 bases. V was pared by 8 bases and J by 4 bases, with 5 bases of the junction left unmatched. In germline, CDR1 is SGHAT, CDR2 FQNNGV. The CDR3 runs to 13 residues. The CDR3 DNA is TGTGCCAGCGAGCCGGACAGGGGCTATGGCTACACCTTC. It translates to CASEPDRGYGYTF.

The sample holds a few counts of this clone. CDR3 coding DNA: TGTGCCAGCAGCTTAGCGGGACTAGCGGGGTATCCCTCCTACAATGAGCAGTTCTTC. The encoded protein is CASSLAGLAGYPSYNEQFF. The V and J genes are TRBV11-2 and TRBJ2-1, with 13 bases aligning to TRBD2. There are 19 residues in the CDR3. Germline V CDR1 and CDR2: SGHAT, FQNNGV. Trimming removed 1 base from V and 0 bases from J; junction bases left unmatched: 6.

The CDR3 region has the DNA TGTGCCAGCAGCTTAGATGACACCCACAGGGACCAAGAGACCCAGTACTTC. Amino acids: CASSLDDTHRDQETQYF. The chain carries TRBV11-2 and TRBJ2-5; TRBD1 is a possible D gene (6 bases). The V gene lost 0 bases and the J gene lost 0 bases, with 14 bases spanning the gap. Germline V CDR1 and CDR2: SGHAT, FQNNGV. CDR3 size: 17 residues.

The chain employs TRBV2 and TRBJ2-5; 8 positions match TRBD2. There are 13 residues in the CDR3. Germline trimming cut 5 bases from V and 7 bases from J; bases unmatched to any gene: 6. In germline, CDR1 is SNHLY, CDR2 FYNNEI. CDR3 DNA sequence: TGTGCCAGCAGTCCCGGGACTAGTGCGACCCAGTACTTC. Translating gives CASSPGTSATQYF.

This chain uses TRBV14 with TRBJ2-7; TRBD1 matches 7 bases. Trimming took 4 bases from V and 5 from J; bases not matched to a gene: 17. The CDR3 totals 17 residues. Germline loops: CDR1 SGHDN, CDR2 FVKESK. The CDR3 is CASSLFSRDSPWDEQYF. The CDR3 nucleotides read TGTGCCAGCAGCCTCTTTAGCCGGGACAGCCCTTGGGACGAGCAGTACTTC.

J is TRBJ1-1 and V is TRBV6-5, with D possibly being TRBD1 (5 bases). The CDR3 has 14 amino acids. Germline CDR1 is MNHEY and CDR2 is SVGAGI. The germline V and J ends were trimmed by 4 bases and 7 bases, with 16 bases remaining between them. The CDR3 bases are TGTGCCAGCAGTTCCCCCAGGGCAGGGAATGAAGCTTTCTTT. Its translation is CASSSPRAGNEAFF.

The chain joins TRBV5-6 to TRBJ2-3; no firm D call. The CDR3 contains 16 residues. V shed 4 bases and J shed 2 bases, with 17 bases lying between them. CDR1 and CDR2 (germline): SGHDT, YYEEEE. The CDR3 DNA follows: TGTGCCAGCAGCCCGATCTTGACTGATAACACAGATACGCAGTATTTT. Its protein is CASSPILTDNTDTQYF.

Ten or more counts support this clone. This chain joins TRBV6-1 and TRBJ2-7; 14 bases match TRBD2. The germline gives CDR1 MNHNS, CDR2 SASEGT. V lost 6 bases to trimming and J lost 3 bases; unmatched junction nucleotides: 4. The CDR3 consists of 15 residues. CDR3 loop: CASSETSGGVYEQYF. CDR3 nucleotide sequence: TGTGCCAGCAGCGAGACTAGCGGGGGGGTCTACGAGCAGTACTTC.

This clone was observed a handful of times. The chain recombines TRBV6-5 with TRBJ1-1; D gene uncertain. V was shortened by 6 bases and J by 3 bases, with 11 bases between the two germline ends. This CDR3 is built from 13 residues. Germline lookup yields CDR1 MNHEY and CDR2 SVGAGI. The chain's CDR3 is CASRQSQHTEAFF. The CDR3, as DNA: TGTGCCAGCAGGCAATCACAGCACACTGAAGCTTTCTTT.